The 5 T cell receptor beta chains given below trace back to one sample, sequenced in a study of cytomegalovirus exposure and HLA in healthy donors. The PCR was carried out with 60 Vbeta primers and 13 Jbeta primers. Some clones are missing from TCRdb's copy, which holds only in-frame ones; the method was immunoSEQ multiplex PCR. The sample holds 100,000 to 150,000 clones, 70% to 80% seen once. The sequencing sample was made of PBMCs. These receptors were collected from a man aged 40-50 years in good health and CMV-seronegative.

This rearrangement joins TRBV30 to TRBJ1-5, with D perhaps matching TRBD1 (6 bases). In germline, CDR1 is GTSNPN, CDR2 SVGIG (reference sequence). Trimming stripped 0 bases from V and 6 bases from J, with 12 bases between. The CDR3 totals 14 residues. The DNA for the CDR3 is TGTGCCTGGAGTGTACGCAGGGGTAGTCAGCCCCAGCATTTT. This encodes CAWSVRRGSQPQHF.

The chain has TRBV5-8 and TRBJ2-3; D gene unclear. The germline CDR1 and CDR2 sequences are SGHTS and YDEGEE. V lost 2 bases, J lost 3 bases, and 4 bases lay in between. CDR3 length: 12 residues. The CDR3 reads CASSFETDTQYF. The CDR3 coding sequence is TGTGCCAGCAGCTTTGAGACAGATACGCAGTATTTT.

Only one count was recorded for this clone. The chain uses TRBV16 and TRBJ1-6, with a tentative D call TRBD1 (5 bases). Trimming shortened V by 4 bases and J by 7 bases, and 14 bases separated the two germline ends. Germline CDR1 reads KGHSY; CDR2 reads FQNENV. The CDR3 runs to 15 residues. The CDR3 DNA reads as TGTGCCAGCAGCCCCAGCGGGGGGTCGAATTCACCCCTCCACTTT. Translating gives CASSPSGGSNSPLHF.

This clone was counted between two and nine times. The CDR3 coding sequence is TGTGCCAGCAGCTTGGACATAACTAATGAAAAACTGTTTTTT. This gives the protein CASSLDITNEKLFF. The V gene is TRBV5-4, the J gene TRBJ1-4, with unresolved D. The CDR3 loop spans 14 amino acids. Germline V gene sequence: CDR1 SGHNT, CDR2 YYREEE (reference sequence). Trimming took 0 bases from V and 1 from J, leaving 4 bases between them.

The genes are TRBV6-5 and TRBJ1-2; the D gene is possibly TRBD1 (6 bases). With 5 bases removed from V and 3 bases from J, the gap between germline ends came to 13 bases. Germline V gene data show CDR1 as MNHEY and CDR2 as SVGAGI. The CDR3 extends over 14 amino acids. The CDR3 here is CASSDPGEHYGYTF. In DNA, the CDR3 is TGTGCCAGCAGTGACCCAGGGGAACACTATGGCTACACCTTC.